This is a list of T cell receptor beta chains from one sample in a study of blood T cell repertoires in COVID-19. Using immunoSEQ multiplex PCR, the repertoire was profiled, and TCRdb retains in-frame clones only, with some absent. Of hundreds of thousands of clones in the sample, approximately 90% are singletons; the top ten hold approximately 2%. The sample consisted of PBMCs or T cells enriched from blood (not recorded which). The receptors shown here come from a woman younger than 30 with acute COVID-19. Each CDR3 is given without its conserved first and last residue. Fields, in order: J gene, clone size, V gene, CDR3 protein. Clone size is shown for a subset of rows, as once, few, many or a class of expanded clone.

J: TRBJ1-2
size: -
V: TRBV12-5
CDR3: ASGPDEHRNYGYT

J: TRBJ1-6
size: -
V: TRBV28
CDR3: ASSRPDNSPLH

J: TRBJ1-1
size: once
V: TRBV7-9
CDR3: ASSPTRVNTEAF

J: TRBJ2-5
size: -
V: TRBV6-2/TRBV6-3
CDR3: ASSYSSGTETQY

J: TRBJ1-3
size: -
V: TRBV10-3
CDR3: AITGQQETGNTIY

J: TRBJ2-5
size: -
V: TRBV3-1/TRBV3-2
CDR3: ASSPWGVVAQY

J: TRBJ1-5
size: once
V: TRBV7-9
CDR3: ASSSFPRDRVNQPQH

J: TRBJ2-1
size: -
V: TRBV7-6
CDR3: ASSFGLAGVGEQF

J: TRBJ2-2
size: few
V: TRBV3-1/TRBV3-2
CDR3: ASSQVLGLAGGKTNTGELF

J: TRBJ2-3
size: -
V: TRBV4-1
CDR3: ASSQGGLGGYTQY

J: TRBJ2-7
size: -
V: TRBV10-2
CDR3: ASSDKGAASYEQY

J: TRBJ2-4
size: -
V: TRBV21-1
CDR3: ASSKGQACLAKNIQY

J: TRBJ2-5
size: -
V: TRBV2
CDR3: ASKRQGQETQY

J: TRBJ2-2
size: -
V: TRBV6-2/TRBV6-3
CDR3: ASSYLIWQREGYAGELF

J: TRBJ2-2
size: once
V: TRBV7-9
CDR3: ASSTVVAGADGELF

J: TRBJ1-5
size: -
V: TRBV10-3
CDR3: AISPERTGDQPQH

J: TRBJ2-3
size: -
V: TRBV2
CDR3: ASREQGTDTQY

J: TRBJ1-6
size: few
V: TRBV28
CDR3: ASSPWTDYSPLH

J: TRBJ2-5
size: -
V: TRBV2
CDR3: ASKPEQETQY

J: TRBJ1-6
size: once
V: TRBV28
CDR3: ASSVLRGVNSPLH

J: TRBJ1-2
size: -
V: TRBV11-2
CDR3: ASSSGVGYT

J: TRBJ2-5
size: -
V: TRBV21-1
CDR3: ASSERTIQQETQY

J: TRBJ1-1
size: -
V: TRBV5-4
CDR3: ASSFGDRRINTEAF

J: TRBJ1-1
size: -
V: TRBV4-1
CDR3: ASSPGDMNTEAF

J: TRBJ2-7
size: once
V: TRBV9
CDR3: ASSVGAGGSPTYEQY

J: TRBJ2-1
size: -
V: TRBV6-5
CDR3: ASSPGQGAGEQF

J: TRBJ2-7
size: -
V: TRBV6-5
CDR3: ASSPPSASSYEQY

J: TRBJ1-5
size: -
V: TRBV5-8
CDR3: ASNDRIDGNQPQH

J: TRBJ2-5
size: -
V: TRBV4-3
CDR3: ASSLGGVEETQY

J: TRBJ2-1
size: -
V: TRBV29-1
CDR3: SVATQGYNEQF

J: TRBJ2-3
size: -
V: TRBV4-1
CDR3: ASSPVVTDTQY

J: TRBJ1-5
size: once
V: TRBV6-5
CDR3: ASSYSGGDQPQH

J: TRBJ2-5
size: -
V: TRBV7-8
CDR3: ASSLAPGGYQETQY

J: TRBJ2-1
size: -
V: TRBV9
CDR3: ASSVATPTRGAYNEQF

J: TRBJ2-7
size: -
V: TRBV19
CDR3: ASSMRVGKDYEQY

J: TRBJ2-3
size: -
V: TRBV19
CDR3: ASSARQGTDTQY

J: TRBJ1-4
size: -
V: TRBV25-1
CDR3: ASSELRGQGEKLF

J: TRBJ2-7
size: -
V: TRBV7-9
CDR3: ASSLRTSGMYEQY

J: TRBJ2-1
size: -
V: TRBV19
CDR3: ASSIRGGEQF

J: TRBJ2-5
size: few
V: TRBV2
CDR3: ASKVDRTSQTQY

J: TRBJ1-5
size: -
V: TRBV24-1
CDR3: ATSDPGTDVAQPQH

J: TRBJ2-7
size: -
V: TRBV11-2
CDR3: ASTLGTGYGYEQY

J: TRBJ2-3
size: -
V: TRBV2
CDR3: ASSENRGGLTDTQY

J: TRBJ2-1
size: -
V: TRBV6-6
CDR3: ASSPGGRQF

J: TRBJ2-2
size: -
V: TRBV6-4
CDR3: ASSDSGQGELF

J: TRBJ2-1
size: -
V: TRBV4-3
CDR3: ASSQALAFNEQF

J: TRBJ1-1
size: once
V: TRBV9
CDR3: ASSANRGGTEAF

J: TRBJ2-2
size: -
V: TRBV2
CDR3: AGASGRGTGELF